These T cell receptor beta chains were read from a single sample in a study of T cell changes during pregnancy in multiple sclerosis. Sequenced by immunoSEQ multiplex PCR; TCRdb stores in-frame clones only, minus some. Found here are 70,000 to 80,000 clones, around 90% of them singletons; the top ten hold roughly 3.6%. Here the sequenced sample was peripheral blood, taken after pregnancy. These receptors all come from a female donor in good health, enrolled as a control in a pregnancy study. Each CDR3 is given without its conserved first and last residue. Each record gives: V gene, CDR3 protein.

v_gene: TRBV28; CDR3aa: ASRSPGQGDFYGYT
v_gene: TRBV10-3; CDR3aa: AISESGGSTEAF
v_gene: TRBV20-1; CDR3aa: SASDQETQY
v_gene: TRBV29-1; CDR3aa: SVEDSSGSYEQY
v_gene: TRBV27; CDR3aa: ASRGRGGVDEQF
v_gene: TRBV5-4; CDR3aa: ASSLGALANVLT
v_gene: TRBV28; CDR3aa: ASSSFQGRKNQPQH
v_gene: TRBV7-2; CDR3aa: ASSPRDRAVATNEKLF
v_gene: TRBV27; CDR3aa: ASSQQGYQGSPLH
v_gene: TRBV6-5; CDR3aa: ASSYSIRSGGNIQY
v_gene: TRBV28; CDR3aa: ASRFQLAREQF
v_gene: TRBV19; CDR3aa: ASKPAGGGYEQY
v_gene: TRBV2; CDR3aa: ASLPSGEQF
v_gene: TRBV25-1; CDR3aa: ASSEHRGRGETQY
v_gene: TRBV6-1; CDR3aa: ASSELYGGSGNTIY
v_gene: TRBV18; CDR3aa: ASSGGGTGELF
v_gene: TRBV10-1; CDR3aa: ASSARDSKDEQY
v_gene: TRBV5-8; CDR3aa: QLVAGLIYTYEQY
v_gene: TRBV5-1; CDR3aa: ASSLLTSALNEQF
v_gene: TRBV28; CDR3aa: ASSLIGTNNQPQH
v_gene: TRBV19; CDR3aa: ASSMARSMNTEAF
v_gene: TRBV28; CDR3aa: ASSYRGPREQY
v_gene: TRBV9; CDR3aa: ASSFQGARGNTIY
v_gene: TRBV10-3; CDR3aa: AIKDGSSHEQY
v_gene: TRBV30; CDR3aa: AWSGGLGYT
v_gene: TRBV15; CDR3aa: ATSRDYFGGPSSYEQY